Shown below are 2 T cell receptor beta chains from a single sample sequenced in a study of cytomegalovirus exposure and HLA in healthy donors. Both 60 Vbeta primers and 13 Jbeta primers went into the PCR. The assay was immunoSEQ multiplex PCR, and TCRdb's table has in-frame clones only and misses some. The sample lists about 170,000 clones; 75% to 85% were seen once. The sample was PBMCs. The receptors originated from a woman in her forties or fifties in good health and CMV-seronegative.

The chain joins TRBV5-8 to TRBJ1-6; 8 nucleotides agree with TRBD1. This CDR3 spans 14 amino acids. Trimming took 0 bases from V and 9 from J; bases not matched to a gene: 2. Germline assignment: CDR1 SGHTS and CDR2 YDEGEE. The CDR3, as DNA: TGTGCCAGCAGCTTGGAGCAGGGGGCTTCACCCCTCCACTTT. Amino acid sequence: CASSLEQGASPLHF.

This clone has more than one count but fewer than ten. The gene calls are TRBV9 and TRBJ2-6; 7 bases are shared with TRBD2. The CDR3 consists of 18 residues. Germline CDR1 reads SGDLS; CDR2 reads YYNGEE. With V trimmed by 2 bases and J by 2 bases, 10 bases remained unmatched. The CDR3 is CASSVADPAGAGANVLTF. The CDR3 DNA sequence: TGTGCCAGCAGCGTGGCGGACCCGGCGGGGGCTGGGGCCAACGTCCTGACTTTC.